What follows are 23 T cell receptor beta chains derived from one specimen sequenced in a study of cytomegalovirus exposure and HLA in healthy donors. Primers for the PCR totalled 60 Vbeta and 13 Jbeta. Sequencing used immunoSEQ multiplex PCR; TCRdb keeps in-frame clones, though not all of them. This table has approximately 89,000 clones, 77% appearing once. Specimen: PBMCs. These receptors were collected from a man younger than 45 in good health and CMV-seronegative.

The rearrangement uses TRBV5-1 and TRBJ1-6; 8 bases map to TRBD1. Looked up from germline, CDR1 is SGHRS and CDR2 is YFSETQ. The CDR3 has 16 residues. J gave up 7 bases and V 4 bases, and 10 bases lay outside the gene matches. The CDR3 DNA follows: TGCGCCAGCAGCCCCTGGACAGGGACCCCAAATTCACCCCTCCACTTT. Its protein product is CASSPWTGTPNSPLHF. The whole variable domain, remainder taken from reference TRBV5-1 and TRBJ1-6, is KAGVTQTPRYLIKTRGQQVTLSCSPISGHRSVSWYQQTPGQGLQFLFEYFSETQRNKGNFPGRFSGRQFSNSRSEMNVSTLELGDSALYLCASSPWTGTPNSPLHFGNGTRLTVT.

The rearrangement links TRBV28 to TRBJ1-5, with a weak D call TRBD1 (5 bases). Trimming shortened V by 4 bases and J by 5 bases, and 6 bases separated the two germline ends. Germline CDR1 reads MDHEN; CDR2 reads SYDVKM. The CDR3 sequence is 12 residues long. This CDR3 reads CASSSRDQPQHF. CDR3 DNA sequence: TGTGCCAGCAGTTCCAGGGATCAGCCCCAGCATTTT.

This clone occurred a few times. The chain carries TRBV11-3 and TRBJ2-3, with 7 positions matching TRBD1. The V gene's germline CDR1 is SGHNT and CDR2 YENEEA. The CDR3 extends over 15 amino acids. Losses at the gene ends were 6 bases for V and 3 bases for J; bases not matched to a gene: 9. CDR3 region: CASSLQGYGTDTQYF. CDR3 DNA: TGTGCCAGCAGTTTACAGGGGTATGGGACAGATACGCAGTATTTT.

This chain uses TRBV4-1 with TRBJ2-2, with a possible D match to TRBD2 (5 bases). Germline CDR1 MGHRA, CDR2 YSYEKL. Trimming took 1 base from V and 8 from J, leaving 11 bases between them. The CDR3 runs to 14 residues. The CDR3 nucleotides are TGCGCCAGCAGCCAAGCGGGGTTTGAGGGGGAGCTGTTTTTT. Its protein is CASSQAGFEGELFF.

CDR3 nucleotide sequence: TGTGCCAGCCGACAGGGGGCATGGACCGGGGAGCTGTTTTTT. It specifies CASRQGAWTGELFF. The chain carries TRBV4-2 and TRBJ2-2; 10 bases agree with TRBD1. CDR3 length: 14 amino acids. The germline V gene encodes CDR1 LGHNA and CDR2 YNFKEQ. The junction had 5 bases not matched to a gene; V was cut back by 8 bases and J by 5 bases.

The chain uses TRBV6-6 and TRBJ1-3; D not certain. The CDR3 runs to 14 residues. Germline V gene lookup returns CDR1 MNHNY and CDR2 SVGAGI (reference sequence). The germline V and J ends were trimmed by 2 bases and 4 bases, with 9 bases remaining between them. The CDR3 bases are TGTGCCAGCAGTTACGATGGCACAGGAAACACCATATATTTT. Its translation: CASSYDGTGNTIYF.

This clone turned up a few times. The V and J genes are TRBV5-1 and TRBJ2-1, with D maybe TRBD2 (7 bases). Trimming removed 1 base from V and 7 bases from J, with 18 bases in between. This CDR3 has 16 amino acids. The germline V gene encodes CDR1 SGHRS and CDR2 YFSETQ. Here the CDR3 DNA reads TGCGCCAGCAGCTTGTTTTTCGGGGGGCCGGGAAATGAGCAGTTCTTC. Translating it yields CASSLFFGGPGNEQFF.

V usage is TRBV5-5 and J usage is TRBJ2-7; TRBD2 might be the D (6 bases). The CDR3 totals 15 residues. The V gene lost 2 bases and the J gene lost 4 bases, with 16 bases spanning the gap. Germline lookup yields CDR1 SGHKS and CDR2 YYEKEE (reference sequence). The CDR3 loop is CASSFGGAWEYEQYF. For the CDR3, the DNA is TGTGCCAGCAGCTTCGGAGGGGCCTGGGAGTACGAGCAGTACTTC.

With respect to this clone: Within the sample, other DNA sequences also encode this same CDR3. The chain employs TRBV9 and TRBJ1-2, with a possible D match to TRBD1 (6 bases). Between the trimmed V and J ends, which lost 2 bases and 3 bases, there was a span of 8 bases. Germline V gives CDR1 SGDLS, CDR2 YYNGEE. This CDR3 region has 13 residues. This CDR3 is CASSVDRDYGYTF. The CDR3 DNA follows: TGTGCCAGCAGCGTGGACAGAGACTATGGCTACACCTTC.

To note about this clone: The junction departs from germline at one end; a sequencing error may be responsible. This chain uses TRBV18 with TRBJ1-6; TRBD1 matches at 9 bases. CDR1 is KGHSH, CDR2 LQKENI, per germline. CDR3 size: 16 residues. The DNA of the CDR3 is TGTGCCAGCCCACCACCTCTGGACAGGGGTTTTTGGGCCCTCCACTTT. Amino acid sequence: CASPPPLDRGFWALHF.

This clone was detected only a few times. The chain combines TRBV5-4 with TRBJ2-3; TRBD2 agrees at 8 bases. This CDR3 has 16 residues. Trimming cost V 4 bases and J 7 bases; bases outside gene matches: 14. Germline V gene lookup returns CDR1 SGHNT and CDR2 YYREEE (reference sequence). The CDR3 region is CASSTPAGGGYNTQYF. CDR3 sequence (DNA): TGTGCCAGCAGCACGCCAGCCGGCGGGGGGTATAATACGCAGTATTTT. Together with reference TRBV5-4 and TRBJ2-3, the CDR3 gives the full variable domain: ETGVTQSPTHLIKTRGQQVTLRCSSQSGHNTVSWYQQALGQGPQFIFQYYREEENGRGNFPPRFSGLQFPNYSSELNVNALELDDSALYLCASSTPAGGGYNTQYFGPGTRLTVL.

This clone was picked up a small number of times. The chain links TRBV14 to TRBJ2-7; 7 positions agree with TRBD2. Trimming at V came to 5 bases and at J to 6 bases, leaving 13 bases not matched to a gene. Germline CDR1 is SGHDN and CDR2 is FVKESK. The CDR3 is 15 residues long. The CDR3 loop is CASSFLSGGSLEQYF. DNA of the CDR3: TGTGCCAGCAGCTTCCTCTCGGGGGGTTCGCTCGAGCAGTACTTC.

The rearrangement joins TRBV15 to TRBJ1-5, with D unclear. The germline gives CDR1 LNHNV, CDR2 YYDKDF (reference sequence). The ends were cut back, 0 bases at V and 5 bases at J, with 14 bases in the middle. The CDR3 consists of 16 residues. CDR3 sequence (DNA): TGTGCCACCAGCAGAGATCGTGGTCTACTATATCAGCCCCAGCATTTT. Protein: CATSRDRGLLYQPQHF.

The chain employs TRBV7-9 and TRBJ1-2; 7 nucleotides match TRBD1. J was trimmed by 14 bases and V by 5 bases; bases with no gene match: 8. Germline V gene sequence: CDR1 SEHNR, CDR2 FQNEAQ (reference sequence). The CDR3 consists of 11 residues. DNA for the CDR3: TGTGCCAGCAGCACAGGGGAAGTACAAACCTTC. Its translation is CASSTGEVQTF. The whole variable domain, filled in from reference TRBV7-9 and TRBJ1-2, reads DTGVSQNPRHKITKRGQNVTFRCDPISEHNRLYWYRQTLGQGPEFLTYFQNEAQLEKSRLLSDRFSAERPKGSFSTLEIQRTEQGDSAMYLCASSTGEVQTFGSGTRLTVV.

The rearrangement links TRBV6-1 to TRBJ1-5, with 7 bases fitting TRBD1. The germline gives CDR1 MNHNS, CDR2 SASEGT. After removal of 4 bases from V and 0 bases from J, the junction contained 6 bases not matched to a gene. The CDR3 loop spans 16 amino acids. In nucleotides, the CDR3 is TGTGCCAGCAGTGCTCCAGGGGGGTATAGCAATCAGCCCCAGCATTTT. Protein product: CASSAPGGYSNQPQHF.

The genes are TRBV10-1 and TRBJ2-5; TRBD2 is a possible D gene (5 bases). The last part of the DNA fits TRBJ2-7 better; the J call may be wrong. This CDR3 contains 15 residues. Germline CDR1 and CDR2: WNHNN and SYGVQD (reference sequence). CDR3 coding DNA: TGCGCCAGCAGTGAAATGCGCGGGCCGGGCTACGAGCAGTACTTC. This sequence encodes CASSEMRGPGYEQYF.

The CDR3 DNA reads as TGTGCCAGCAGGTTCGTTACCGGGGAGCTGTTTTTT. Protein sequence: CASRFVTGELFF. V usage is TRBV2 and J usage is TRBJ2-2, with D unclear. Germline assignment: CDR1 SNHLY and CDR2 FYNNEI. The CDR3 has 12 residues. V was trimmed by 6 bases and J by 5 bases, leaving 7 bases between them.

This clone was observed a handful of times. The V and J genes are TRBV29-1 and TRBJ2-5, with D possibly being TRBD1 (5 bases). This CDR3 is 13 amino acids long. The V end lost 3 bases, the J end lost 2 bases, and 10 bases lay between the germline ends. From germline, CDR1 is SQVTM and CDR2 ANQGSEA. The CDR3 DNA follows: TGCAGCGTTGACCAGGGATCTCAAGAGACCCAGTACTTC. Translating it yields CSVDQGSQETQYF.

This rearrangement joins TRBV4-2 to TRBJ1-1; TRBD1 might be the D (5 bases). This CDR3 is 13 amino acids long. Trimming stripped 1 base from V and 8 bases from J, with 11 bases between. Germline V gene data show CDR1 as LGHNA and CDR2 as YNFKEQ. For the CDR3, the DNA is TGTGCCAGCAGCCAAGTGAGTTCAGGGGAAGCTTTCTTT. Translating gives CASSQVSSGEAFF.

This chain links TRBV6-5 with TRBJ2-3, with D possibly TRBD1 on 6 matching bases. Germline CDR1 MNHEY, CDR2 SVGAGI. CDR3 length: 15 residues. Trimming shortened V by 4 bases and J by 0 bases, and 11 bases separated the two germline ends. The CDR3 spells CASSFRGTSTDTQYF. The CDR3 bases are TGTGCCAGCAGTTTCAGGGGCACAAGCACAGATACGCAGTATTTT.

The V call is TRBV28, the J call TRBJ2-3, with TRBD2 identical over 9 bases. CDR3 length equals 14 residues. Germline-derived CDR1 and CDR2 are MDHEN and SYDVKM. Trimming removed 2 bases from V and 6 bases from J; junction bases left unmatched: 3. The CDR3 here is CASSLAGGPDTQYF. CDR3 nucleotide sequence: TGTGCCAGCAGTTTAGCGGGAGGGCCGGATACGCAGTATTTT.

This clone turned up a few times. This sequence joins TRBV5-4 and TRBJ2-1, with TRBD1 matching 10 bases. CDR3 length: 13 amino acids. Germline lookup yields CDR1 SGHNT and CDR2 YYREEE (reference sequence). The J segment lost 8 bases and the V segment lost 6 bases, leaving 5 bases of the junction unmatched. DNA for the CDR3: TGTGCCAGCACCAGACAGGGGGCGGATGAGCAGTTCTTC. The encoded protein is CASTRQGADEQFF.

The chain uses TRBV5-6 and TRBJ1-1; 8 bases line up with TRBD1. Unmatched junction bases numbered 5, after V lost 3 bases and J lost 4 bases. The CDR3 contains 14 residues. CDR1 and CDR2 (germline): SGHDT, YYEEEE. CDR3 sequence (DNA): TGTGCCAGCAGCTCAGGGGGCTCGGGCACTGAAGCTTTCTTT. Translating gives CASSSGGSGTEAFF.